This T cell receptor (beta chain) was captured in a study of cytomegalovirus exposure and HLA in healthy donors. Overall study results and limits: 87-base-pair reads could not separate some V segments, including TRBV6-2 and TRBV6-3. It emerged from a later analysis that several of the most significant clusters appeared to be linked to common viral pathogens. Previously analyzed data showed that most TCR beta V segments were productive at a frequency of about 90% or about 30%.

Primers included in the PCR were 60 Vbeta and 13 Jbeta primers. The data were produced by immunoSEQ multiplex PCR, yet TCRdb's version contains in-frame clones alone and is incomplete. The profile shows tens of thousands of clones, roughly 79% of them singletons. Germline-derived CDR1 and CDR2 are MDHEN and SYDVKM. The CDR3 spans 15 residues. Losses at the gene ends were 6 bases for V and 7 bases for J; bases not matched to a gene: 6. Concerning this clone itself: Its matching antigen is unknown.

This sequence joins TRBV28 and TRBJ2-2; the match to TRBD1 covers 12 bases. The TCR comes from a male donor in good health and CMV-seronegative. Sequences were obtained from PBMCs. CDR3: CASSLRDRGLGELFF. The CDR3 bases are TGTGCCAGCAGCCTCCGGGACAGGGGGCTCGGGGAGCTGTTTTTT.